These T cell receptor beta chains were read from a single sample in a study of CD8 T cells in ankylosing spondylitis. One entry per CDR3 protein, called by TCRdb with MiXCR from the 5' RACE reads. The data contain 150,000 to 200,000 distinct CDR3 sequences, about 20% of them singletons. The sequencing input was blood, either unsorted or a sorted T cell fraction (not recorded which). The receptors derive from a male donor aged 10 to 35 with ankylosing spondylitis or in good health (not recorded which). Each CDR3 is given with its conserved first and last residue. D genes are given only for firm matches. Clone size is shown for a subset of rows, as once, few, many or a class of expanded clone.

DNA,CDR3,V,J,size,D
TGTGCCAATTCCAGGCGCGGGAGGGAGTCGAATGAGCAGTTCTTC,CANSRRGRESNEQFF,TRBV18,TRBJ2-1,many,TRBD2
TGCGCCAGCAGCGGGGGGGCAAACTACAATGAGCAGTTCTTC,CASSGGANYNEQFF,TRBV5-1,TRBJ2-1,few,.
TGTGCCAGCAGTTCGGTGGCAACTTTGTTCTTC,CASSSVATLFF,TRBV6-5,TRBJ2-1,few,.
TGCGCCAGCAGCTTGGGCGGCCTACTTGGTGGGTATGAGCAGTTCTTC,CASSLGGLLGGYEQFF,TRBV5-1,TRBJ2-1,many,.
TGTGCCAGCAGTTCGGGACCGTCTCTGGGGCACTATGGCTACACCTTC,CASSSGPSLGHYGYTF,TRBV12-3/TRBV12-4,TRBJ1-2,many,.
TGTGCCAGCAGCTTCTGGACAGGGGCGGAAGAGACCCAGTACTTC,CASSFWTGAEETQYF,TRBV7-9,TRBJ2-5,many,TRBD1
TGTGCCAGCAGTCCAACCCGGACGGATGCCGAGGCTTTCTTT,CASSPTRTDAEAFF,TRBV12-3/TRBV12-4,TRBJ1-1,once,.
TGTGCCAGCAGCCCTGTGTCTCACGGGGAGCTGTTTTTT,CASSPVSHGELFF,TRBV14,TRBJ2-2,many,.
TGCAGTGCTCGGGACAACAGCTACGAGCAGTACTTC,CSARDNSYEQYF,TRBV20-1,TRBJ2-7,.,.
TGTGCCAGCCGATTTCAGGGGGGTGGCCTCGATGAGCAGTTCTTC,CASRFQGGGLDEQFF,TRBV6-1,TRBJ2-1,many,.
TGTGCCAGCAGTTCCTCCCCCCTTGGGACAGATACGCAGTATTTT,CASSSSPLGTDTQYF,TRBV7-3,TRBJ2-3,many,.
TGTGCCAGCAGCCCTAAGCGTCGCCGGGACCGGGATTCTGGAAACACCATATATTTT,CASSPKRRRDRDSGNTIYF,TRBV7-9,TRBJ1-3,many,.
TGTGCCAGCAGCCTCGGACAGGAAACCTACGAGCAGTACTTC,CASSLGQETYEQYF,TRBV6-5,TRBJ2-7,many,TRBD1
TGTGCCATCAGTGATGGGGGGCGTAGCCACTACGAGCAGTACTTC,CAISDGGRSHYEQYF,TRBV10-3,TRBJ2-7,many,.
TGTGCCATAGGAAGTGCCGGGGAGCTGTTTTTT,CAIGSAGELFF,TRBV10-3,TRBJ2-2,many,.
TGTGCCAGCAGTTCATGGGGCTCTGGGGCCAACGTCCTGACTTTC,CASSSWGSGANVLTF,TRBV9,TRBJ2-6,few,.
TGTGCCAGCAGGGACCCCTCAGAGACCCAGTACTTC,CASRDPSETQYF,TRBV28,TRBJ2-5,.,.
TGTGCCACCAGCACCAGCGAAATCACAGATACGCAGTATTTT,CATSTSEITDTQYF,TRBV15,TRBJ2-3,many,.
TGTGCCAGCAGCCGTGAGCCCACCACAGATACGCAGTATTTT,CASSREPTTDTQYF,TRBV14,TRBJ2-3,many,.
TGTGCCAGCAGACCGCCTGGACTAGAATCCTACAATGAGCAGTTCTTC,CASRPPGLESYNEQFF,TRBV7-9,TRBJ2-1,many,TRBD2
TGTGCCAGCAGAACTAGCGGGAGATTCTACAATGAGCAGTTCTTC,CASRTSGRFYNEQFF,TRBV27,TRBJ2-1,few,TRBD2
TGTGCCAGCAGCTTACTGGGCGGGAGCACACAAGAGACCCAGTACTTC,CASSLLGGSTQETQYF,TRBV7-2,TRBJ2-5,many,TRBD2
TGTGCCAGCAGCTTAGGGGCTAGCGGGAGGTTATATGAGCAGTTCTTC,CASSLGASGRLYEQFF,TRBV7-2,TRBJ2-1,many,TRBD2
TGTGCCAGCAGCTTCCCACCGAGACTAGCGGGAGTAAAAAATGAGCAGTTCTTC,CASSFPPRLAGVKNEQFF,TRBV7-9,TRBJ2-1,many,TRBD2
TGCGCCAGCAGCTTGTTGGCTAGCGGGGAAGAGACCCAGTACTTC,CASSLLASGEETQYF,TRBV5-1,TRBJ2-5,many,TRBD2
TGCGCCAGCTCACAGACAGGGGGCAAGGACACTGAAGCTTTCTTT,CASSQTGGKDTEAFF,TRBV4-1,TRBJ1-1,.,TRBD1
TGTGCCAGCAGCTCCACCGCAACGACGAATGAGCAGTTCTTC,CASSSTATTNEQFF,TRBV6-2/TRBV6-3,TRBJ2-1,.,.
TGTGCCAGCACCCCGGACAGGGCGAGCACTGAAGCTTTCTTT,CASTPDRASTEAFF,TRBV6-6,TRBJ1-1,few,TRBD1